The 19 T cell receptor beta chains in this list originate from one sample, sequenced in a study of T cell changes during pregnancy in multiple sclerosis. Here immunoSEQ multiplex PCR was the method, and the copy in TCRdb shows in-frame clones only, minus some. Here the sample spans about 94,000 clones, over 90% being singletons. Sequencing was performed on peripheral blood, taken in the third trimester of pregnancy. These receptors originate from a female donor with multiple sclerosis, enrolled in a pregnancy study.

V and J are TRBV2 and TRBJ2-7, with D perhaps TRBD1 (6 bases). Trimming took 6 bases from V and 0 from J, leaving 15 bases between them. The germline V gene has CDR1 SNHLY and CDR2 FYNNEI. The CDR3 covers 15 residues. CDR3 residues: CASRRGDISSYEQYF. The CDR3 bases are TGTGCCAGCAGGCGAGGGGACATAAGCTCCTACGAGCAGTACTTC.

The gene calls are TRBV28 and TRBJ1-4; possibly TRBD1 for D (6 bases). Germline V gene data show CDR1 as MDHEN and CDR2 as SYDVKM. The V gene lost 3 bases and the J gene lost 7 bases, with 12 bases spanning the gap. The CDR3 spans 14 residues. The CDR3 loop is CASSFQGLGEKLFF. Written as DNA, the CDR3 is TGTGCCAGCAGTTTTCAGGGGCTCGGTGAAAAACTGTTTTTT.

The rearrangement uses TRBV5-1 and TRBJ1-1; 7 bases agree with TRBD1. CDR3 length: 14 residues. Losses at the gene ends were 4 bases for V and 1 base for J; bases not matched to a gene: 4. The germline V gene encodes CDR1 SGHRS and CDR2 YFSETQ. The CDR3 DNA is TGCGCCAGCAGCCCCCGGACAGGGAACACTGAAGCTTTCTTT. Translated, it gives CASSPRTGNTEAFF.

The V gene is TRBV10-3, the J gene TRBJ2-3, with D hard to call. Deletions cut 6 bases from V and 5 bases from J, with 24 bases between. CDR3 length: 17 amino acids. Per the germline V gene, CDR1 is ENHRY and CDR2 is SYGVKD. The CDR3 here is CAISPSPIDSFVDTQYF. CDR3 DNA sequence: TGTGCCATCAGCCCCTCCCCAATTGACTCCTTCGTAGATACGCAGTATTTT.

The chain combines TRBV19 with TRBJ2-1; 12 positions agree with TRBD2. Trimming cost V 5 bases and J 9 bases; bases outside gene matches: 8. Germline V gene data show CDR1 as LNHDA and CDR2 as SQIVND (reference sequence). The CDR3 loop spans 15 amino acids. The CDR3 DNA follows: TGTGCCAGTAGTCAGACTAGCGGGAGAGCTAGTGAGCAGTTCTTC. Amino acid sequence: CASSQTSGRASEQFF.

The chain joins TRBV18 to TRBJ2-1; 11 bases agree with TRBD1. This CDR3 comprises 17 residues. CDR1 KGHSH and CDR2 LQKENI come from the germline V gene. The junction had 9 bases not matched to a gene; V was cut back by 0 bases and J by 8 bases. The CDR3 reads CASSPPSGQGAKDEQFF. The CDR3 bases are TGTGCCAGCTCACCACCGTCAGGACAGGGGGCAAAAGATGAGCAGTTCTTC.

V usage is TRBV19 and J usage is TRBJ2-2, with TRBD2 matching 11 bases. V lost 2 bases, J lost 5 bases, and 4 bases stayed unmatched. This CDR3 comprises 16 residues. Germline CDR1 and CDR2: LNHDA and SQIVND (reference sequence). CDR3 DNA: TGTGCCAGTAGTATAACAACTAGCGGGAGAACCGGGGAGCTGTTTTTT. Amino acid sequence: CASSITTSGRTGELFF. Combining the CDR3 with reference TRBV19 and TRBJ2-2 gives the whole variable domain DGGITQSPKYLFRKEGQNVTLSCEQNLNHDAMYWYRQDPGQGLRLIYYSQIVNDFQKGDIAEGYSVSREKKESFPLTVTSAQKNPTAFYLCASSITTSGRTGELFFGEGSRLTVL.

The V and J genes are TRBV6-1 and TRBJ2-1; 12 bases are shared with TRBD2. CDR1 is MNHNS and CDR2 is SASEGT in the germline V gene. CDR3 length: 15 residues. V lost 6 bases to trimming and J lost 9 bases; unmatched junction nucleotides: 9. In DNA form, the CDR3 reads TGTGCCAGCAGCCTGACTAGCGGGAGAGGCATTGAGCAGTTCTTC. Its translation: CASSLTSGRGIEQFF.

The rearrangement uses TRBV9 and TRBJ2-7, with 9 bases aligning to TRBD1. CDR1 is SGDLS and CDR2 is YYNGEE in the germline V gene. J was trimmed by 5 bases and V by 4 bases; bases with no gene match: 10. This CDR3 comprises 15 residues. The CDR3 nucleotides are TGTGCCAGCAGCCCCTTCCGGGACAGGGTCAACGAGCAGTACTTC. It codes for CASSPFRDRVNEQYF.

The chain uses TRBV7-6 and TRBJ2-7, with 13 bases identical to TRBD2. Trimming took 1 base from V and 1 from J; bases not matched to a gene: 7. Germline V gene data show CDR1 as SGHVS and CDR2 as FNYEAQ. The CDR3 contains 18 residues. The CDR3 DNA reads TGTGCCAGCAGCTTAGAGGGCCCGGGACTAGCGGGATCCTACGAGCAGTACTTC. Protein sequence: CASSLEGPGLAGSYEQYF.

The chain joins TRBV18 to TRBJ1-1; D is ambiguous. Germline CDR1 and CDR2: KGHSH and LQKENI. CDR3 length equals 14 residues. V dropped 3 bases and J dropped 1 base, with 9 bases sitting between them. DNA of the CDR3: TGTGCCAGCTCACCGAAAACGCGGAACACTGAAGCTTTCTTT. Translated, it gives CASSPKTRNTEAFF.

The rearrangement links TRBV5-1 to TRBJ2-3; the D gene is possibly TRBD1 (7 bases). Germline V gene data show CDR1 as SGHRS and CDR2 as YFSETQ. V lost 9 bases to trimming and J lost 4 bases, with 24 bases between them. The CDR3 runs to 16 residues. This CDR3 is CATRGAPSNNADTQYF. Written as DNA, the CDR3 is TGCGCCACCAGGGGGGCCCCATCTAACAATGCAGATACGCAGTATTTT.

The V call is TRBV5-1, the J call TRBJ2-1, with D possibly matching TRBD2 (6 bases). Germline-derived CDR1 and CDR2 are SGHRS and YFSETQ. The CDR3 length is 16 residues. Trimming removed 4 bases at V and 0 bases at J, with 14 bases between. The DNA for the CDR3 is TGCGCCAGCAGCGGGGGACTGTTAAGCTCCTACAATGAGCAGTTCTTC. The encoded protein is CASSGGLLSSYNEQFF.

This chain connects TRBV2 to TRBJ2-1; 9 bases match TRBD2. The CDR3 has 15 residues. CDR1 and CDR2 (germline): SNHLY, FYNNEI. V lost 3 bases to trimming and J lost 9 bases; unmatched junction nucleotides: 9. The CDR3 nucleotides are TGTGCCAGCAGTGAGCGGTCTAGCGGGATGGTTGAGCAGTTCTTC. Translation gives CASSERSSGMVEQFF.

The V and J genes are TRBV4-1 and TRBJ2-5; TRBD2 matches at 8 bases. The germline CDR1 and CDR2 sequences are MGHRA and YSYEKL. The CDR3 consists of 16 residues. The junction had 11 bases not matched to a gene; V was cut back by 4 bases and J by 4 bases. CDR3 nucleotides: TGCGCCAGCAGCCCCAGTCGGGAGGGAGTGGGAGAGACCCAGTACTTC. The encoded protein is CASSPSREGVGETQYF.

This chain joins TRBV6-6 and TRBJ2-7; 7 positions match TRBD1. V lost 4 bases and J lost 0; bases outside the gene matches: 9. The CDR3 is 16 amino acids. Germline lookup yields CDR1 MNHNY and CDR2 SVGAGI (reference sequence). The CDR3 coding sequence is TGTGCCAGCAGTTCGGACAGGTTTCTCAGCTCCTACGAGCAGTACTTC. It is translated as CASSSDRFLSSYEQYF.

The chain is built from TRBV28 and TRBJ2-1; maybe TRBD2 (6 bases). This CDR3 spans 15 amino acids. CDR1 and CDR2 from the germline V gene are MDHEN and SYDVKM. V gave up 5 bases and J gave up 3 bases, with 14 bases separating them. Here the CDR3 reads CASSVDRDFYNEQFF. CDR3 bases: TGTGCCAGCAGTGTTGACCGGGACTTCTACAATGAGCAGTTCTTC. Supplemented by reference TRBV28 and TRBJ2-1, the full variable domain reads DVKVTQSSRYLVKRTGEKVFLECVQDMDHENMFWYRQDPGLGLRLIYFSYDVKMKEKGDIPEGYSVSREKKERFSLILESASTNQTSMYLCASSVDRDFYNEQFFGPGTRLTVL.

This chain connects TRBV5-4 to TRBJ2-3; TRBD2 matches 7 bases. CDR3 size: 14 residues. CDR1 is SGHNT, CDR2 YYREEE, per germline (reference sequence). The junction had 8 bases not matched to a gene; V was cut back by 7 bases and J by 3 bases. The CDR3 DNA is TGTGCCAGCGGACGGGAGGCGAAAACAGATACGCAGTATTTT. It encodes CASGREAKTDTQYF.

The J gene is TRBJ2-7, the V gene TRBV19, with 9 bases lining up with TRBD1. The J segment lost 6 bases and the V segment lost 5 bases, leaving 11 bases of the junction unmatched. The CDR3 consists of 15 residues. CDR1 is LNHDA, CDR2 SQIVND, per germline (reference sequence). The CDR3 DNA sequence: TGTGCCAGTAGTGAGTCACAGGGGGCTGTCCGCGAGCAGTACTTC. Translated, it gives CASSESQGAVREQYF.